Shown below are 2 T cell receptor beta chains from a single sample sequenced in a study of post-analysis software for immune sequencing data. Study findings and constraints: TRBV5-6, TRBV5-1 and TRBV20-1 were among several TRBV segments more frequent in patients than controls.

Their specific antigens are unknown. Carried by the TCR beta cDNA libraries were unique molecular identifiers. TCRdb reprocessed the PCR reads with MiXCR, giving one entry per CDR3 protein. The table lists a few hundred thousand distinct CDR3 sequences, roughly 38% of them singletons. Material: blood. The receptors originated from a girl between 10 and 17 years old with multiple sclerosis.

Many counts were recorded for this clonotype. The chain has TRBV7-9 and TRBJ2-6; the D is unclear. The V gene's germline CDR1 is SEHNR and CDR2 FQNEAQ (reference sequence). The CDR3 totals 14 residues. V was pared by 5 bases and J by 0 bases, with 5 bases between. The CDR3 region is CASSPRSGANVLTF. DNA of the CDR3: TGTGCCAGCAGCCCCCGCTCTGGGGCCAACGTCCTGACTTTC.

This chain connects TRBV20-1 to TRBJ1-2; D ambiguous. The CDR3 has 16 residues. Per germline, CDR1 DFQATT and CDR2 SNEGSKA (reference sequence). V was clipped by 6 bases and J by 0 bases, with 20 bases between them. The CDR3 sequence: CSAKRVNGDPNYGYTF. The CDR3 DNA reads TGCAGTGCCAAACGGGTGAACGGTGATCCTAACTATGGCTACACCTTC.